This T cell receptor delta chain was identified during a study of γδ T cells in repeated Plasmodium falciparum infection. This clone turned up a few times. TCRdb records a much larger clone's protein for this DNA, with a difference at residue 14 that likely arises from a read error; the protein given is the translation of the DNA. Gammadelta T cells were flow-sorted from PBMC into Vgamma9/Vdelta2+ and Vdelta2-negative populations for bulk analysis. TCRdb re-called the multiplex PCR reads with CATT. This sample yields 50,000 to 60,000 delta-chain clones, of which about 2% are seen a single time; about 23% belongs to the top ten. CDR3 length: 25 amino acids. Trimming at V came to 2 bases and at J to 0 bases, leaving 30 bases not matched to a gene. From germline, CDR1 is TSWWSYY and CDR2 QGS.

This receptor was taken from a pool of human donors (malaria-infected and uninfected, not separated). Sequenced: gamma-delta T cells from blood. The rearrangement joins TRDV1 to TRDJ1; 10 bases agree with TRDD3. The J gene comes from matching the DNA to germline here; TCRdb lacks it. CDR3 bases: TGTGCTCTTGGGGAAGGTTCGTACTTCCTATCGACATACCGGGGGATACGCTGGTACACCGATAAACTCATCTTT. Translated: CALGEGSYFLSTYRGIRWYTDKLIF.